Listed here are 2 T cell receptor beta chains from one sample, sequenced in a study of T cell responses to AZD1222 COVID-19 vaccine. The protocol was immunoSEQ multiplex PCR, while the TCRdb copy is restricted to in-frame clones and leaves out a portion. The data show roughly 200,000 clones, less than 95% seen once. The material sequenced was peripheral blood, taken 28 days after the second dose of the MenACWY control vaccine. All receptors derive from an adult who received the MenACWY meningococcal vaccine as a control.

J is TRBJ1-4 and V is TRBV15; possible D gene TRBD1, 5 bases. Germline CDR1 reads LNHNV; CDR2 reads YYDKDF (reference sequence). The CDR3 covers 16 residues. Trimming cost V 1 base and J 5 bases, with 14 bases left between them. The CDR3 coding sequence is TGTGCCACCAGCAGAGTGGTGGCGGCAGGGAATGAAAAACTGTTTTTT. This codes for CATSRVVAAGNEKLFF.

This chain links TRBV12-3 or TRBV12-4 with TRBJ1-3, with D tentatively TRBD1 (6 bases). Trimming took off 6 bases at V and 11 bases at J, with 14 bases between the two ends. This CDR3 is 12 amino acids long. The CDR3 sequence: CASRRTAVAIYF. CDR3 sequence (DNA): TGTGCCAGCAGAAGGACAGCTGTCGCCATATATTTT.